These 31 T cell receptor beta chains were all obtained from the same sample, sequenced in a study of blood T cells in healthy people across ages. A sample-barcoded 5' primer and a J-beta primer mix were used in a second PCR of about 7 to 11 cycles. TCRdb reprocessed the 5' RACE reads via MiXCR and lists one record per CDR3 protein. The sample lists 450,000 to 700,000 distinct CDR3 sequences, roughly 29% seen once, with roughly 20% in the top ten. The sample was blood. The receptors derive from a woman aged 65 to 85 in good health.

This clonotype was found a few times. The CDR3 DNA reads as TGCAGTGCTAGAGATCGGTGGGGGACAGACTACGAGCAGTACTTC. Translated: CSARDRWGTDYEQYF. The chain links TRBV20-1 to TRBJ2-7; TRBD1 matches 7 bases. There are 15 residues in the CDR3. J lost 3 bases, V lost 0 bases, and 8 bases had no gene match. Germline CDR1 is DFQATT and CDR2 is SNEGSKA (reference sequence).

The chain couples TRBV15 to TRBJ2-2, with 11 positions matching TRBD2. Germline assignment: CDR1 LNHNV and CDR2 YYDKDF (reference sequence). Trimming removed 0 bases from V and 4 bases from J; junction bases left unmatched: 4. This CDR3 is 17 amino acids long. The CDR3 nucleotides are TGTGCCACCAGCAGAGATCTAGCGGGGGGTCGCACCGGGGAGCTGTTTTTT. Protein: CATSRDLAGGRTGELFF.

The J gene is TRBJ2-7, the V gene TRBV5-1; 9 bases agree with TRBD1. Germline CDR1 reads SGHRS; CDR2 reads YFSETQ. After removal of 3 bases from V and 6 bases from J, the junction contained 10 bases not matched to a gene. There are 15 residues in the CDR3. CDR3 DNA: TGCGCCAGCAGCTCGGGGACAGGGTGGGCCCCCGAGCAGTACTTC. This gives the protein CASSSGTGWAPEQYF.

This clonotype has ten or more counts. The chain uses TRBV7-2 and TRBJ2-1; D not certain. V gave up 1 base and J gave up 5 bases, with 12 bases separating them. Germline assignment: CDR1 SGHTA and CDR2 FQGNSA. The CDR3 totals 15 residues. The CDR3 here is CASSLVALQDNEQFF. The CDR3 nucleotides read TGTGCCAGCAGCTTAGTCGCCCTCCAGGACAATGAGCAGTTCTTC. The variable domain in full, completed from reference TRBV7-2 and TRBJ2-1, reads GAGVSQSPSNKVTEKGKDVELRCDPISGHTALYWYRQSLGQGLEFLIYFQGNSAPDKSGLPSDRFSAERTGGSVSTLTIQRTQQEDSAVYLCASSLVALQDNEQFFGPGTRLTVL.

This chain joins TRBV7-8 and TRBJ1-1; D possibly corresponds to TRBD1 (5 bases). The CDR3 covers 14 residues. V shed 1 base and J shed 7 bases, with 13 bases lying between them. CDR1 and CDR2 from the germline V gene are SGHVS and FQNEAQ. The CDR3 here is CASSLVARAGEAFF. Written as DNA, the CDR3 is TGTGCCAGCAGCTTAGTAGCCAGGGCCGGTGAAGCTTTCTTT.

This clonotype was picked up a small number of times. This chain uses TRBV18 with TRBJ1-2; possible D gene TRBD1, 5 bases. The CDR3 sequence is 16 residues long. Trimming shortened V by 3 bases and J by 4 bases, and 18 bases separated the two germline ends. Looked up from germline, CDR1 is KGHSH and CDR2 is LQKENI. The CDR3 loop reads CASSPEVGRVGYGYTF. The CDR3 DNA reads TGTGCCAGCTCACCGGAAGTGGGCAGGGTAGGCTATGGCTACACCTTC. Together with reference TRBV18 and TRBJ1-2, the CDR3 gives the full variable domain: NAGVMQNPRHLVRRRGQEARLRCSPMKGHSHVYWYRQLPEEGLKFMVYLQKENIIDESGMPKERFSAEFPKEGPSILRIQQVVRGDSAAYFCASSPEVGRVGYGYTFGSGTRLTVV.

This chain joins TRBV6-6 and TRBJ2-6; possible D gene TRBD1, 6 bases. Germline CDR1 reads MNHNY; CDR2 reads SVGAGI (reference sequence). This CDR3 is 15 amino acids long. The V and J ends lost 4 bases and 2 bases respectively, with 9 bases between them. The CDR3 region has the DNA TGTGCCAGCAGTTTCGGACAGCCTGGGGCCAACGTCCTGACTTTC. Translating gives CASSFGQPGANVLTF.

The chain couples TRBV7-2 to TRBJ1-5; perhaps TRBD1 as D (5 bases). V was trimmed by 5 bases and J by 0 bases, leaving 11 bases between them. This CDR3 has 15 amino acids. Germline V lookup: CDR1 SGHTA, CDR2 FQGNSA. The DNA for the CDR3 is TGTGCCAGCAGCCTAATCGGGGGTAGCAATCAGCCCCAGCATTTT. The encoded protein is CASSLIGGSNQPQHF.

In its sample, this clonotype was seen many times. This chain connects TRBV4-2 to TRBJ1-2; D gene unclear. The CDR3 spans 15 residues. Trimming took off 1 base at V and 7 bases at J, with 16 bases between the two ends. Germline lookup yields CDR1 LGHNA and CDR2 YNFKEQ. CDR3 sequence reads: CASSQALAATGGYTF. As DNA, the CDR3 is TGTGCCAGCAGCCAAGCATTGGCAGCGACTGGTGGCTACACCTTC.

This clonotype showed up just a few times. Sequence at one end of the junction differs from germline and may be a read error. The chain is built from TRBV4-3 and TRBJ2-2; 7 bases line up with TRBD2. The germline V gene encodes CDR1 LGHNA and CDR2 YSLEER. The length of the CDR3 is 16 residues. The CDR3 DNA sequence: TGCACCAGCAGCCAAGTCAGAGCGGGGCTGGCCGGGGAGCTGTTTTTT. Residues: CTSSQVRAGLAGELFF.

This clonotype occurred a few times. The J gene is TRBJ2-5, the V gene TRBV7-9, with D maybe TRBD1 (6 bases). The J call is uncertain, as TRBJ2-7 better fits the DNA end. The CDR3 extends over 14 amino acids. Germline loops: CDR1 SEHNR, CDR2 FQNEAQ (reference sequence). CDR3 amino acids: CASSLVSGDYEQYF. CDR3 coding DNA: TGTGCCAGCAGCTTAGTATCAGGGGATTACGAGCAGTACTTC.

The chain links TRBV15 to TRBJ2-5; TRBD1 matches 9 bases. Germline lookup yields CDR1 LNHNV and CDR2 YYDKDF (reference sequence). CDR3 length equals 16 residues. Trimming removed 1 base from V and 5 bases from J; junction bases left unmatched: 8. In DNA form, the CDR3 reads TGTGCCACCAGCAGAGCAGCCCGGACAGGGGCCGAGACCCAGTACTTC. Translating gives CATSRAARTGAETQYF.

V and J are TRBV9 and TRBJ2-5, with 10 bases fitting TRBD1. The J call is doubtful: the DNA matches TRBJ2-1 better. CDR1 is SGDLS, CDR2 YYNGEE, per germline. The CDR3 is 15 residues long. The chain's CDR3 is CASSAGQGRYNEQFF. The CDR3 DNA is TGTGCCAGCAGCGCGGGACAGGGGCGCTACAATGAGCAGTTCTTC.

Only a few counts were recorded for this clonotype. The chain employs TRBV4-1 and TRBJ1-2; 9 positions match TRBD1. Per germline, CDR1 MGHRA and CDR2 YSYEKL. The CDR3 is 12 amino acids. V lost 7 bases and J lost 11; bases outside the gene matches: 8. The CDR3 DNA follows: TGCGCCAGCACCATGGGACAGGGTTTTTACACCTTC. Amino acid sequence: CASTMGQGFYTF.

The chain joins TRBV12-3 or TRBV12-4 to TRBJ2-4; 11 positions agree with TRBD2. The CDR3 is made up of 16 amino acids. Trimming took 3 bases from V and 4 from J; bases not matched to a gene: 5. The CDR3: CASSFTSGGPKNIQYF. Here the CDR3 DNA reads TGTGCCAGCAGTTTCACTAGCGGGGGACCGAAAAACATTCAGTACTTC.

This clonotype was observed a few times. This chain uses TRBV7-2 with TRBJ2-5; 14 bases are shared with TRBD2. This CDR3 is built from 14 residues. The germline V gene has CDR1 SGHTA and CDR2 FQGNSA. Germline trimming cut 5 bases from V and 8 bases from J; bases unmatched to any gene: 4. This chain's CDR3 is CASSMGLAGETQYF. CDR3 DNA sequence: TGTGCCAGCAGCATGGGACTAGCGGGGGAAACCCAGTACTTC.

A note on this clonotype: A junction boundary mismatches the germline segment, possibly from a read error. The gene calls are TRBV4-1 and TRBJ1-3; D gene ambiguous. This CDR3 spans 14 amino acids. CDR1 and CDR2 (germline): MGHRA, YSYEKL. The CDR3 is CVSSQDPGGNTIYF. The CDR3 DNA follows: TGCGTCAGCAGCCAAGATCCTGGCGGGAACACCATATATTTT.

The CDR3: CASSGLPGQNEKLFF. The CDR3 bases are TGTGCCAGCAGTGGTTTACCGGGCCAAAATGAAAAACTGTTTTTT. The chain employs TRBV6-6 and TRBJ1-4; D is ambiguous. CDR1 and CDR2 (germline): MNHNY, SVGAGI (reference sequence). Trimming removed 5 bases at V and 5 bases at J, with 15 bases between. The CDR3 covers 15 residues.

The genes are TRBV5-1 and TRBJ2-2; 9 positions agree with TRBD2. CDR1 and CDR2 from the germline V gene are SGHRS and YFSETQ. The length of the CDR3 is 17 residues. V shed 2 bases and J 2 bases; nucleotides not matched to a gene: 7. CDR3: CASSFGSGGTNTGELFF. The CDR3 nucleotides are TGCGCCAGCAGCTTCGGTAGCGGGGGCACCAACACCGGGGAGCTGTTTTTT.

The rearrangement links TRBV7-8 to TRBJ2-5; D gene ambiguous. The end of the DNA fits TRBJ2-1 better, so the J call may be wrong. The CDR3 loop spans 13 amino acids. Per the germline V gene, CDR1 is SGHVS and CDR2 is FQNEAQ. The chain's CDR3 is CASSFSGLGEQFF. The CDR3 DNA reads as TGTGCCAGCAGCTTCTCCGGGTTGGGAGAGCAGTTCTTC.

This clonotype turned up a few times. This chain connects TRBV2 to TRBJ2-5; 10 nucleotides match TRBD2. CDR1 and CDR2 from the germline V gene are SNHLY and FYNNEI. The V gene end was trimmed by 4 bases and the J gene end by 3 bases; junction bases not matched to a gene: 5. This CDR3 comprises 15 residues. CDR3 protein: CASSATSGAKETQYF. The CDR3 DNA is TGTGCCAGCAGTGCTACTAGCGGGGCGAAAGAGACCCAGTACTTC.

The chain employs TRBV5-1 and TRBJ2-1, with TRBD2 matching over 9 bases. The CDR3 spans 15 residues. Trimming at V came to 4 bases and at J to 3 bases, leaving 5 bases not matched to a gene. Germline values: CDR1 SGHRS, CDR2 YFSETQ. DNA for the CDR3: TGCGCCAGCAGCGGAGGACTAGCGAACTACAATGAGCAGTTCTTC. Protein product: CASSGGLANYNEQFF.

This clonotype appeared a few times. V usage is TRBV6-2 or TRBV6-3 and J usage is TRBJ1-2; TRBD1 matches at 7 bases. Looked up from germline, CDR1 is MNHEY and CDR2 is SVGEGT. J gave up 7 bases and V 5 bases, and 13 bases lay outside the gene matches. The CDR3 has 15 amino acids. The CDR3 is CASSLRRRGDGGYTF. The CDR3 nucleotides read TGTGCCAGCAGTCTCCGCCGCAGGGGGGACGGTGGCTACACCTTC.

This clonotype was picked up a small number of times. The chain recombines TRBV27 with TRBJ1-4; unclear D gene. The germline V gene encodes CDR1 MNHEY and CDR2 SMNVEV (reference sequence). The CDR3 is made up of 14 amino acids. V was shortened by 4 bases and J by 0 bases, with 6 bases between the two germline ends. The CDR3 nucleotides read TGTGCCAGCAGTTCGGTTACAACTAATGAAAAACTGTTTTTT. Encoded protein: CASSSVTTNEKLFF.

This clonotype was counted only a few times. This sequence joins TRBV11-3 and TRBJ1-3, with 8 bases lining up with TRBD1. This CDR3 is built from 15 residues. J was trimmed by 6 bases and V by 5 bases; bases with no gene match: 9. Per germline, CDR1 SGHNT and CDR2 YENEEA. The DNA for the CDR3 is TGTGCCAGCAGCACCCGAGGGACAGGACCAAACACCATATATTTT. This gives the protein CASSTRGTGPNTIYF.

A few counts support this clonotype. The chain has TRBV9 and TRBJ2-5; 7 bases match TRBD2. The J call may not be correct, given that the DNA end is closer to TRBJ2-1. Germline-derived CDR1 and CDR2 are SGDLS and YYNGEE. This CDR3 comprises 15 residues. CDR3 protein: CASSARLAGYNEQFF. The CDR3 nucleotides are TGTGCCAGCAGCGCCAGACTAGCAGGGTACAATGAGCAGTTCTTC.

V is TRBV6-6 and J is TRBJ2-5; no reliable D call. The germline V and J ends were trimmed by 5 bases and 8 bases, with 18 bases remaining between them. This CDR3 is 14 amino acids long. Germline CDR1 and CDR2: MNHNY and SVGAGI (reference sequence). The CDR3 reads CASSTGRVRRTQYF. Here the CDR3 DNA reads TGTGCCAGCAGTACCGGACGGGTGAGGAGAACCCAGTACTTC.

The chain has TRBV18 and TRBJ1-1; D possibly corresponds to TRBD1 (5 bases). Trimming removed 1 base at V and 7 bases at J, with 16 bases between. The CDR3 length is 15 residues. CDR1 is KGHSH, CDR2 LQKENI, per germline. Here the CDR3 DNA reads TGTGCCAGCTCACCACGGAGCCAGGGAATGATTGAAGCTTTCTTT. It is translated as CASSPRSQGMIEAFF.

This clonotype was counted a few times. The chain joins TRBV5-1 to TRBJ2-1; D gene unclear. Germline loops: CDR1 SGHRS, CDR2 YFSETQ. V was trimmed by 0 bases and J by 0 bases, leaving 7 bases between them. This CDR3 is 15 amino acids long. The CDR3 nucleotides read TGCGCCAGCAGCTTGGAAACGAGCTCCTACAATGAGCAGTTCTTC. This gives the protein CASSLETSSYNEQFF.

This clonotype was detected only a few times. V and J are TRBV30 and TRBJ2-5, with 12 bases identical to TRBD2. Germline values: CDR1 GTSNPN, CDR2 SVGIG (reference sequence). Trimming at V came to 3 bases and at J to 1 base, leaving 6 bases not matched to a gene. The CDR3 contains 16 residues. CDR3 sequence reads: CAWRVGLAGTQETQYF. Written as DNA, the CDR3 is TGTGCCTGGAGGGTAGGACTAGCGGGGACCCAAGAGACCCAGTACTTC. The entire variable domain, with the rest obtained from reference TRBV30 and TRBJ2-5, is as follows: SQTIHQWPATLVQPVGSPLSLECTVEGTSNPNLYWYRQAAGRGLQLLFYSVGIGQISSEVPQNLSASRPQDRQFILSSKKLLLSDSGFYLCAWRVGLAGTQETQYFGPGTRLLVL.

This clonotype was counted a few times. The rearrangement joins TRBV5-1 to TRBJ2-1; 8 bases line up with TRBD1. The closer fit of TRBJ2-5 to the DNA end suggests the J call may be wrong. The CDR3 is 16 residues long. Per germline, CDR1 SGHRS and CDR2 YFSETQ. CDR3 bases: TGCGCCAGCAGCGCCCCTGACAGGGGCATGCGAGAGACCCAGTACTTC. The encoded protein is CASSAPDRGMRETQYF.